There are a few counts of the clone carrying this T cell receptor (beta chain). Sequencing was performed with immunoSEQ multiplex PCR; in TCRdb, only in-frame clones are kept and a portion is missing. Found here are 48,000 or so clones, 84% of them singletons; the top ten hold roughly 1.1%. This specimen comes from a study of OX40 agonist ivuxolimab in advanced cancers. Study information: Anti-PD-1, anti-PD-L1 or anti-CTLA-4 therapy given earlier was allowed, and about 38% had some.

The input for sequencing was CD4+ or CD8+ T cells sorted from blood, taken in a trial of the OX40 agonist ivuxolimab. The receptor was derived from an adult with an advanced solid tumor such as melanoma, head and neck, liver or kidney cancer.

The CDR3 is CASSTDRGDTQYF. The CDR3 nucleotides read TGTGCCAGCTCAACCGACAGGGGGGATACGCAGTATTTT. V usage is TRBV18 and J usage is TRBJ2-3; TRBD1 matches 9 bases. The V and J ends lost 5 bases and 6 bases, in that order; junction bases with no gene match: 3. Germline lookup yields CDR1 KGHSH and CDR2 LQKENI. The length of the CDR3 is 13 residues.